The present entry profiles one T cell receptor (beta chain) with its context. The sample originates from a study of blood T cell repertoires in COVID-19. The CDR3 has 17 amino acids. Clones were sequenced by immunoSEQ multiplex PCR, and TCRdb holds only the in-frame ones, with some missing. The sample includes roughly 260,000 clones, 83% seen only once; the top ten take 3.6%. The chain is built from TRBV21-1 and TRBJ2-2; the table assigns TRBD2, which was not confirmed against the DNA. TRBV21-1 is a documented pseudogene. The TCR was taken from a middle-aged woman who had been exposed to COVID-19. Sequenced sample: PBMCs or T cells enriched from blood (not recorded which). The CDR3 coding sequence is TGTGCCAGCAGCCACCCGGGTCAACAAATTAACACCGGGGAGCTGTTTTTT. This translates into CASSHPGQQINTGELFF.